The sequence of this TCR beta chain was determined in a study of vaccination effects on CD4 cells after COVID-19 (dated 2022 in TCRdb). As for the study more broadly: In the ViraFEST assay, PBMC were stimulated with viral peptide pools, and TCR sequencing was then used to find antigen-specific CD4+ T cell clonotypes based on their expansion. Across the study, the median time from the second dose to post-vaccine sampling was 72 days (range 14 to 241). Each well held fewer than 2.5 million PBMC cultured in IMDM containing approximately 5.2% human AB serum, roughly 9.9 IU/ml IL-2 and gentamicin, along with around 9.1 ug/ml peptides. In both COVID-19 convalescent patients and infection-naive vaccine recipients, the study compared SARS-CoV-2 spike-specific CD4+ TCR repertoires from before mRNA vaccination with those from after it. The full study included fewer than eleven COVID-19 convalescent patients and a handful of SARS-CoV-2-naive healthy vaccine recipients. In the study, cultures from other donors were sequenced using the Oncomine TCR Beta short-read assay on an Illumina iSeq 100. Overall results and qualifications from the work: In healthy vaccine recipients, vaccine-induced clones were almost all SARS-CoV-2 mono-reactive, with only 1 of 255 cross-reactive with common cold coronaviruses. Clones induced by infection and clones induced by vaccination both contracted markedly at late timepoints after vaccination, which fits with T cell responses waning over time. Only a small number of convalescent patients were included, and no early post-infection timepoints were available, which limited the study.

A distance of 8 bases separates the germline ends of V and J, which lose 5 bases and 0 bases respectively. The CDR1 and CDR2 encoded by the germline V gene are SGHRS and YFSETQ. The CDR3 runs 13 residues from the cysteine to the phenylalanine. The sequence is cut down to CDR3 DNA, 39 bases in frame from base 1. Libraries came from the immunoSEQ multiplex PCR assay. DNA from the cultured, isolated CD4+ T cells was subjected to TCR beta CDR3 sequencing. On the authors' methods: The analysis removed non-productive TCR sequences, trimmed reads to the CDR3 region, and retained only CDR3s that were 7 or more amino acids long. Antigen-specific clonotypes were identified with the MANAFEST web app by comparing expansion in peptide wells against reference cultures. To count as positive, a clone had to show expansion at FDR<0.05 compared with the reference and with all other wells, an odds ratio above 5, and a frequency above 0.1% in two replicate wells. A clonotype was defined as cross-reactive if the clonotype was significantly expanded both in SARS-CoV-2 spike wells and in at least one common cold coronavirus spike condition. CDR3 similarity was assessed by Levenshtein distance with the stringdist R package, and unrooted trees were built with ape in R 3.6.1. TCRdb's version of the immuneACCESS table is confined to in-frame rearrangements and falls short of the full clone set. An unresolved V gene accounts for under half of the shortfall where checked; the remainder is of unknown origin. V and J calls plus clone size are reproduced from that table; the DNA served to infer D and trimming. For this sample the table gives fewer than 85,000 clones, of which 74% were detected only once. Under 2.5% of the sample rests with the top ten.

About this clone: The target of this receptor is not known. Base quality data are lacking; no much larger clone is found one base away.

After around eleven days of culture, CD4+ T cells were isolated with the EasySep CD4+ T cell isolation kit. Each participant got two doses of an mRNA SARS-CoV-2 vaccine, either BNT162b2 or mRNA-1273. Negative nucleocapsid antibody results before and after vaccination confirmed that the healthy vaccine recipients had no prior SARS-CoV-2 infection. On days 3 and 7, half of the culture medium was replaced with fresh IL-2-containing medium. Unless noted otherwise, every peptide stimulation condition was cultured in triplicate wells. Using Ficoll-Paque Plus gradient centrifugation, PBMC were separated from whole blood and then either used fresh or cryopreserved at -140C. The QIAamp micro DNA kit was used to extract genomic DNA from the cultured CD4+ T cells.

The chain joins TRBV5-1 to TRBJ1-1, with the D segment identity uncertain. The specimen was CD4+ T cells from PBMCs cultured without peptide, collected after COVID-19 vaccination. This TCR came from a human donor who received a COVID-19 vaccine. The CDR3 in this case is CASRSLVNTEAFF. The bases read TGCGCCAGCAGGTCCTTGGTGAACACTGAAGCTTTCTTT.